The 2 T cell receptor beta chains given below trace back to one sample, sequenced in a study of T cell changes during pregnancy in multiple sclerosis. TCRdb's table, derived via immunoSEQ multiplex PCR, lists solely in-frame clones and lacks some. The sample shows roughly 20,000 clones, about nine tenths of them seen only once. This specimen consisted of CD8+ T cells from peripheral blood mononuclear cells, obtained in the second trimester of pregnancy. The receptors were sampled from a female donor in good health, enrolled as a control in a pregnancy study.

The V call is TRBV2, the J call TRBJ2-7; TRBD2 matches 9 bases. The trim removed 11 bases at V and 2 bases at J, leaving 13 bases unmatched. CDR1 SNHLY and CDR2 FYNNEI come from the germline V gene. The CDR3 consists of 15 residues. This chain's CDR3 is CAFLRRTSVTYEQYF. The CDR3, as DNA: TGTGCCTTCCTACGGCGGACTAGCGTAACCTACGAGCAGTACTTC.

The rearrangement joins TRBV7-6 to TRBJ2-3, with TRBD2 matching over 7 bases. The V gene's germline CDR1 is SGHVS and CDR2 FNYEAQ. V shed 5 bases and J 2 bases; nucleotides not matched to a gene: 7. CDR3 length equals 15 residues. The DNA for the CDR3 is TGTGCCAGCAGCCCAAGCGGGGTCAACACAGATACGCAGTATTTT. Translated, it gives CASSPSGVNTDTQYF.